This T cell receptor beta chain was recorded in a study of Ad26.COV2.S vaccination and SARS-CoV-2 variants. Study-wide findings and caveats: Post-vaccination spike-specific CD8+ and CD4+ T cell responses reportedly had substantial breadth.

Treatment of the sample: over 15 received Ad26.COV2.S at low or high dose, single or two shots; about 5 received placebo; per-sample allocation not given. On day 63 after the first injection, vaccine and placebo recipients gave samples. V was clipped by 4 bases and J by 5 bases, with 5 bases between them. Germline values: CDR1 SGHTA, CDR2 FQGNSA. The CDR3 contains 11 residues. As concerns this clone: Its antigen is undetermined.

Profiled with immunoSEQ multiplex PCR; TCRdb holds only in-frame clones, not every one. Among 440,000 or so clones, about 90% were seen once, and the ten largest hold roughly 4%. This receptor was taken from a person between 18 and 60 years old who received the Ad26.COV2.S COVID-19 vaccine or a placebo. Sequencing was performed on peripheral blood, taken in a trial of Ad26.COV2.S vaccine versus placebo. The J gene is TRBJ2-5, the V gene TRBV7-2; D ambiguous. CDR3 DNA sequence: TGTGCCAGCAGCTGGCGGGAGACCCAGTACTTC. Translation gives CASSWRETQYF.